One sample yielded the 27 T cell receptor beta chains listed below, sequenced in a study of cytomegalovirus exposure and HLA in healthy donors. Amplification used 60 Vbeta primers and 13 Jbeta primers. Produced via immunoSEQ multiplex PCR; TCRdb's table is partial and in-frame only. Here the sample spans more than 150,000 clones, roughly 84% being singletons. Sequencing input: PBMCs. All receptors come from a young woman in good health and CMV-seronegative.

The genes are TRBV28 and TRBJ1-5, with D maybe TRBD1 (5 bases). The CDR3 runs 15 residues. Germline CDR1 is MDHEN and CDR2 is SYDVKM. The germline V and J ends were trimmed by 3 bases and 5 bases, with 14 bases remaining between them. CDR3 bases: TGTGCCAGCAGTTTTTGGCTGGGGCGAGATCAGCCCCAGCATTTT. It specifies CASSFWLGRDQPQHF. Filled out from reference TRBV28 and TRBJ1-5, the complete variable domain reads DVKVTQSSRYLVKRTGEKVFLECVQDMDHENMFWYRQDPGLGLRLIYFSYDVKMKEKGDIPEGYSVSREKKERFSLILESASTNQTSMYLCASSFWLGRDQPQHFGDGTRLSIL.

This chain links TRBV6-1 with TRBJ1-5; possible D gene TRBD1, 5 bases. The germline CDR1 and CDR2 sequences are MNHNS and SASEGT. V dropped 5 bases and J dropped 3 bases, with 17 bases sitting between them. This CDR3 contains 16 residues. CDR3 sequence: CASSKGRAGPNQPQHF. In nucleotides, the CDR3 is TGTGCCAGCAGTAAAGGACGAGCGGGGCCCAATCAGCCCCAGCATTTT.

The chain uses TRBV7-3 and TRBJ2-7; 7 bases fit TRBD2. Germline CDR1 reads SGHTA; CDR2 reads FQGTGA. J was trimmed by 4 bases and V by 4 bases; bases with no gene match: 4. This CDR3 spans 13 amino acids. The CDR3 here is CASSSYGGYEQYF. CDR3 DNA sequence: TGTGCCAGCAGCTCTTACGGGGGGTACGAGCAGTACTTC.

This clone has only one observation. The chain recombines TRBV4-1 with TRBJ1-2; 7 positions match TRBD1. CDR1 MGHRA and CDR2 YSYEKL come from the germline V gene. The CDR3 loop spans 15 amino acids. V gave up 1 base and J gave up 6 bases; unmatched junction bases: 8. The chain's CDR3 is CASSQAPTGRHGYTF. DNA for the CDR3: TGCGCCAGCAGCCAAGCCCCGACAGGGCGGCATGGCTACACCTTC.

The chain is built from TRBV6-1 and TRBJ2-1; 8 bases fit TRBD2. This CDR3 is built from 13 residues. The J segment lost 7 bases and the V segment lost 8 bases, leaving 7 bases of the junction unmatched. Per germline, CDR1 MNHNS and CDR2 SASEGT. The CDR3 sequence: CASRRGVGNEQFF. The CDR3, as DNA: TGTGCCAGCCGGCGGGGGGTGGGAAATGAGCAGTTCTTC.

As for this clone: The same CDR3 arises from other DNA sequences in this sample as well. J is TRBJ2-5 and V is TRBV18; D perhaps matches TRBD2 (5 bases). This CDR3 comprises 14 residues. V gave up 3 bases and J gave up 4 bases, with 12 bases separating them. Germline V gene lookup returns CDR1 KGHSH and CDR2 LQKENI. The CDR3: CASSPPRGGETQYF. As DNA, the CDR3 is TGTGCCAGCTCACCCCCAAGAGGAGGAGAGACCCAGTACTTC.

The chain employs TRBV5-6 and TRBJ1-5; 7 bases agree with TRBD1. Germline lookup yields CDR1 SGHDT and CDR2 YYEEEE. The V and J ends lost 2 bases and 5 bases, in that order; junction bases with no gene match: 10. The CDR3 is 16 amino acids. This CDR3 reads CASSLLDRDSDQPQHF. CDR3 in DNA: TGTGCCAGCAGCTTATTAGACCGGGACAGCGATCAGCCCCAGCATTTT.

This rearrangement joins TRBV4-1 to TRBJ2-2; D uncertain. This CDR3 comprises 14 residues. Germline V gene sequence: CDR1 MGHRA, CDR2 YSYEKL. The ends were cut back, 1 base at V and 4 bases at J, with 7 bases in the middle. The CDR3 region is CASSQVEFTGELFF. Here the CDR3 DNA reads TGCGCCAGCAGCCAAGTGGAGTTCACCGGGGAGCTGTTTTTT.

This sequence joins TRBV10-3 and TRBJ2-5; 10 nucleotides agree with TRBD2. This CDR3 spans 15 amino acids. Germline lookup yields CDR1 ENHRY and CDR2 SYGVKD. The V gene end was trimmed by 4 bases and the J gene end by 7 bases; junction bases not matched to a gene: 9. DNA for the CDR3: TGTGCCATCAGTGCGCCTAGCGGGAGCGGGGTGACCCAGTACTTC. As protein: CAISAPSGSGVTQYF.

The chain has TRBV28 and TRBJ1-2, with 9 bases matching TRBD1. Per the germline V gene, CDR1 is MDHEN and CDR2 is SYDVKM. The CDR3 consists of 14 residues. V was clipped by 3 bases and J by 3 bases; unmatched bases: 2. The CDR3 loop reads CASSLGQGYYGYTF. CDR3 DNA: TGTGCCAGCAGTTTGGGACAGGGTTACTATGGCTACACCTTC.

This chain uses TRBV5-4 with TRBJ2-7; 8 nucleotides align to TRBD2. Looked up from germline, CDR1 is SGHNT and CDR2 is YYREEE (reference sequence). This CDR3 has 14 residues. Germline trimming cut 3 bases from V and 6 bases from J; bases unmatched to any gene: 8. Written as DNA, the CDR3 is TGTGCCAGCAGCTCCGGGGGGGCGCTATCCGAGCAGTACTTC. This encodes CASSSGGALSEQYF.

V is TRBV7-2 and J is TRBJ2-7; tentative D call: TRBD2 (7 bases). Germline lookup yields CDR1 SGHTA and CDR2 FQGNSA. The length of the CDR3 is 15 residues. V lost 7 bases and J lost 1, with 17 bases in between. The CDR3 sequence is CASIPRGASSYEQYF. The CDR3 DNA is TGTGCCAGCATCCCTCGGGGGGCGAGTTCCTACGAGCAGTACTTC.

The CDR3 coding sequence is TGTGCCAGCAGCTCACAGACAGGTAACTCCTACGAGCAGTACTTC. This codes for CASSSQTGNSYEQYF. The V call is TRBV7-2, the J call TRBJ2-7; D might be TRBD1 (6 bases). Germline V lookup: CDR1 SGHTA, CDR2 FQGNSA. V lost 4 bases and J lost 0, with 13 bases in between. The CDR3 is 15 residues long.

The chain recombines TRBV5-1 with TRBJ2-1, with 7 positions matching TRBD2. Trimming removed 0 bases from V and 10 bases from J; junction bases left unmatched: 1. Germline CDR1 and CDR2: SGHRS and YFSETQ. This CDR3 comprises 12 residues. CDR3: CASSLGGGEQFF. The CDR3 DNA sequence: TGCGCCAGCAGCTTGGGCGGGGGAGAGCAGTTCTTC.

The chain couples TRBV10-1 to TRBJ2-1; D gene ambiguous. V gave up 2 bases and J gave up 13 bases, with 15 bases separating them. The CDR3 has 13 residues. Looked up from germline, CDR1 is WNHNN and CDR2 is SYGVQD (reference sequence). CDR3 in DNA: TGCGCCAGCAGTGAGCAGGTTAACGGCGTTCAGTTCTTC. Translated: CASSEQVNGVQFF.

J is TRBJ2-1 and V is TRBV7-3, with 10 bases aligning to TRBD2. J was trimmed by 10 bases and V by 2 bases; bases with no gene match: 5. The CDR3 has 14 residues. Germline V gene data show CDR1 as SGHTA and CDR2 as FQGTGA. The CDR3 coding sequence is TGTGCCAGCAGCTTACGGACTAGCGGTTTAGAGCAGTTCTTC. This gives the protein CASSLRTSGLEQFF. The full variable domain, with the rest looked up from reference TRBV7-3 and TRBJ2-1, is GAGVSQTPSNKVTEKGKYVELRCDPISGHTALYWYRQSLGQGPEFLIYFQGTGAADDSGLPNDRFFAVRPEGSVSTLKIQRTERGDSAVYLCASSLRTSGLEQFFGPGTRLTVL.

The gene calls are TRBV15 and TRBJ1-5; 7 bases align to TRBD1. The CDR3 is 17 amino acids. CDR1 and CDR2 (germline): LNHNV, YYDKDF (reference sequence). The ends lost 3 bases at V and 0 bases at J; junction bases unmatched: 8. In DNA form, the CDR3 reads TGTGCCACCAGCAGTCCCGGGACAGACTTTAGCAATCAGCCCCAGCATTTT. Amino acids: CATSSPGTDFSNQPQHF.

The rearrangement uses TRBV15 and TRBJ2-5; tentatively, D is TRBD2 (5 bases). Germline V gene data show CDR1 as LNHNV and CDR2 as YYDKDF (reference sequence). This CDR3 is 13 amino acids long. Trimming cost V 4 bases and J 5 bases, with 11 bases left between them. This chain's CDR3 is CATSIPPGETQYF. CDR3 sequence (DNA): TGTGCCACCAGCATACCTCCGGGGGAGACCCAGTACTTC.

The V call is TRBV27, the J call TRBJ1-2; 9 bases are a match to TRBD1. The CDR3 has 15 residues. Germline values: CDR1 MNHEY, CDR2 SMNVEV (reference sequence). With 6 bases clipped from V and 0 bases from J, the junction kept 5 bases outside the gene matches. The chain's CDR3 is CASSWGQGANYGYTF. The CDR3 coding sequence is TGTGCCAGCAGCTGGGGACAGGGAGCTAACTATGGCTACACCTTC.

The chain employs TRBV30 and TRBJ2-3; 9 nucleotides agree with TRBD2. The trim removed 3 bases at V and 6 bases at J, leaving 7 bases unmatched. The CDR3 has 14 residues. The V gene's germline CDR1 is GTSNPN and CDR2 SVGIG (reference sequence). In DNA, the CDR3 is TGTGCCTGGAGAAGGCGGGAGGGCCGGGATACGCAGTATTTT. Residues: CAWRRREGRDTQYF.

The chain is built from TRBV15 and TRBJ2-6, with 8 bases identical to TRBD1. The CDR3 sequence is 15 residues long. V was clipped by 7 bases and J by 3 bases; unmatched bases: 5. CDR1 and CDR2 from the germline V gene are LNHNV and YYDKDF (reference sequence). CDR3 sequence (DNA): TGTGCCACCACCCAGGGGGCTGGTGGGGCCAACGTCCTGACTTTC. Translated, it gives CATTQGAGGANVLTF.

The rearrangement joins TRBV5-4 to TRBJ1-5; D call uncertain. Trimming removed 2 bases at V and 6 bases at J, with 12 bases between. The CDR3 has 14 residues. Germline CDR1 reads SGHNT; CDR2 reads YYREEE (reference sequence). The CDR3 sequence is CASSFHGSGQPQHF. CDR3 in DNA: TGTGCCAGCAGCTTTCATGGGTCGGGTCAGCCCCAGCATTTT.

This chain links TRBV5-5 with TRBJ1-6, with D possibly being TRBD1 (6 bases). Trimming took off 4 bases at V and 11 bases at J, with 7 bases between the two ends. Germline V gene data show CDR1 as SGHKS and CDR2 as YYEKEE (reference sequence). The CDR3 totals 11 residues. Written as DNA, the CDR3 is TGTGCCAGCAGCGAGGGGGCACCCCTCCACTTT. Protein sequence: CASSEGAPLHF.

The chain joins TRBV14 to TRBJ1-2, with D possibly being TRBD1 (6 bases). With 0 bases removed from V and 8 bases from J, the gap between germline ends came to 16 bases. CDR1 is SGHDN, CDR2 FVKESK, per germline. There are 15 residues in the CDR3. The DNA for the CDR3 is TGTGCCAGCAGCCAAGATTGGGGGACAATGAGAGGCTACACCTTC. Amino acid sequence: CASSQDWGTMRGYTF.

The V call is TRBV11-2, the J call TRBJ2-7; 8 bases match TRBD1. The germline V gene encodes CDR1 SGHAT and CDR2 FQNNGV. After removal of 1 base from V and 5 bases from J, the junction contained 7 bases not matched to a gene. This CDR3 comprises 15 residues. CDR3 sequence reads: CASSLVGQGVHEQYF. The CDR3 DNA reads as TGTGCCAGCAGCTTAGTCGGACAGGGAGTGCACGAGCAGTACTTC.

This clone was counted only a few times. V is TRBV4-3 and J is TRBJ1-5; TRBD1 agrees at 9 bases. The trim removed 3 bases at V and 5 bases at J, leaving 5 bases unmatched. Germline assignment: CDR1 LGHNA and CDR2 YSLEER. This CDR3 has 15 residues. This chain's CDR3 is CASSHGTGFDQPQHF. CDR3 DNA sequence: TGCGCCAGCAGCCACGGGACAGGGTTTGATCAGCCCCAGCATTTT.

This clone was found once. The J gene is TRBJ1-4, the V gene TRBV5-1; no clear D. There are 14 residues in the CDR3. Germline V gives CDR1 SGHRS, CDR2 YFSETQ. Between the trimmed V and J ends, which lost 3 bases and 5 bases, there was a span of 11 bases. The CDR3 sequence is CASSWASQNEKLFF. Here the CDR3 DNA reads TGCGCCAGCAGCTGGGCCAGCCAAAATGAAAAACTGTTTTTT.